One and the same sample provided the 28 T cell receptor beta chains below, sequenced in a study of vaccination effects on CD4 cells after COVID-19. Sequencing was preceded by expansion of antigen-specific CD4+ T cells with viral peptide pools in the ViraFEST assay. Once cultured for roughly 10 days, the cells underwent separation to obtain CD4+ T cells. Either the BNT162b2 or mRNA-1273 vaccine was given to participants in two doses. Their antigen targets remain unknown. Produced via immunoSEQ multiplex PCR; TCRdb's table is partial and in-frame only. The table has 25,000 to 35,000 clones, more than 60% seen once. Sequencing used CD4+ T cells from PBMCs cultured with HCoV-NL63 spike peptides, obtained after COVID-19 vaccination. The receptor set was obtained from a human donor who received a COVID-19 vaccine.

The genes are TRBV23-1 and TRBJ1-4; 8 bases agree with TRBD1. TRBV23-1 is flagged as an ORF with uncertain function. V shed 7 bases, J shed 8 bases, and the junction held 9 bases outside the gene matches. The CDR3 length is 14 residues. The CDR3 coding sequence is TGCGCCAGCACTCCAGGGGGCGATGGGGAAAAACTGTTTTTT. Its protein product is CASTPGGDGEKLFF.

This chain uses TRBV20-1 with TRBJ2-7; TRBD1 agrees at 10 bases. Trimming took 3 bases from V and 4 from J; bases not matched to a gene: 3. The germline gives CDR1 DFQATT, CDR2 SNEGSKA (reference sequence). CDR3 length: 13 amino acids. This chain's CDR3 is CSASGDRGYEQYF. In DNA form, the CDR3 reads TGCAGTGCTAGTGGGGACAGGGGATACGAGCAGTACTTC.

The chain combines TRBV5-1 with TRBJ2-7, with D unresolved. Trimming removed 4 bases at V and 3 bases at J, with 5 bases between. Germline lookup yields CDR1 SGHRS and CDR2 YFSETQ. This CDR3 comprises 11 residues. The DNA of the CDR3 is TGCGCCAGCAGCGCGAACTACGAGCAGTACTTC. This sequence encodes CASSANYEQYF.

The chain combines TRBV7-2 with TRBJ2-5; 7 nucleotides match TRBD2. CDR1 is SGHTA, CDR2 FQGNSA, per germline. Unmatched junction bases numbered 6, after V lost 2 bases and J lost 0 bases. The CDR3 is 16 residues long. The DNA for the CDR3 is TGTGCCAGCAGCTTAACGAGCGGGACGTACCAAGAGACCCAGTACTTC. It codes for CASSLTSGTYQETQYF.

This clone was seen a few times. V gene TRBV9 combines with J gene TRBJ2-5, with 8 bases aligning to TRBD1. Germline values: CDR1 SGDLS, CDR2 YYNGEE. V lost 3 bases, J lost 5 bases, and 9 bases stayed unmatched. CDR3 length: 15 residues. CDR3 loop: CASSASGQVIETQYF. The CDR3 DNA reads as TGTGCCAGCAGCGCATCGGGACAGGTGATTGAGACCCAGTACTTC.

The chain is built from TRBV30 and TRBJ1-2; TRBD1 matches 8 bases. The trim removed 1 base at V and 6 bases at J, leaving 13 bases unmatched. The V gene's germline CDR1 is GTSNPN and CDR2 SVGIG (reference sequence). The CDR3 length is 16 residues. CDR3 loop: CAWSADRDRLIDGYTF. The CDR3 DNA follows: TGTGCCTGGAGTGCAGACCGGGACAGGCTCATCGATGGCTACACCTTC. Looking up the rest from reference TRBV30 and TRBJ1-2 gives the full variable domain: SQTIHQWPATLVQPVGSPLSLECTVEGTSNPNLYWYRQAAGRGLQLLFYSVGIGQISSEVPQNLSASRPQDRQFILSSKKLLLSDSGFYLCAWSADRDRLIDGYTFGSGTRLTVV.

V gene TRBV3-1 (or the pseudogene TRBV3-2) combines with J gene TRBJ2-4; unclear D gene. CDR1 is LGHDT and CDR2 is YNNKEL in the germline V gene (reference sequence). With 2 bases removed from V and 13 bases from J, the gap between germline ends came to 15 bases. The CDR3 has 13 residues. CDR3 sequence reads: CASSQSVPSTQYF. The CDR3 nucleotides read TGTGCCAGCAGCCAATCCGTTCCATCGACACAGTACTTC.

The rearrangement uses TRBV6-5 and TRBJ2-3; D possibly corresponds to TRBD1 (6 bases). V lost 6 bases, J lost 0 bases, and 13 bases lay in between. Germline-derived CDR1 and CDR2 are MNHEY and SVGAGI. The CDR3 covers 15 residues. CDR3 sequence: CASSLQGSSTDTQYF. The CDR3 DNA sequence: TGTGCCAGCAGCCTACAGGGTTCTAGCACAGATACGCAGTATTTT.

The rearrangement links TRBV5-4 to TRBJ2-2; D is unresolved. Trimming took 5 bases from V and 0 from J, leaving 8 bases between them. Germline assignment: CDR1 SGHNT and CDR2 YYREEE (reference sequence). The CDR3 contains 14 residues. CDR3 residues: CASSDGSNTGELFF. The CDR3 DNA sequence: TGTGCCAGCAGTGACGGATCGAACACCGGGGAGCTGTTTTTT.

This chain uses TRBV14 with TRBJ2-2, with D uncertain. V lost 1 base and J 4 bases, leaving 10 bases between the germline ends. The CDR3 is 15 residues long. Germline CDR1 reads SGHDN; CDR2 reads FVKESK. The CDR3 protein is CASSQVPGGTGELFF. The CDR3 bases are TGTGCCAGCAGCCAAGTTCCAGGCGGCACCGGGGAGCTGTTTTTT.

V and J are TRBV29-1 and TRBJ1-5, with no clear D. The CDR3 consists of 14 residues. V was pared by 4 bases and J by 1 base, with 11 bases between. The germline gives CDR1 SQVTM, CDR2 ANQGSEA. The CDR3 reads CSVATTGSNQPQHF. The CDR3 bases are TGCAGCGTTGCAACCACGGGCAGCAATCAGCCCCAGCATTTT.

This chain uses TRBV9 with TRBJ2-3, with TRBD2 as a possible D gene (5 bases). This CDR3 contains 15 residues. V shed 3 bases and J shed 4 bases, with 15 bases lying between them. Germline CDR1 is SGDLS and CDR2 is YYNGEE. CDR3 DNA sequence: TGTGCCAGCAGCGCCGGTAGCGTCTCGGCAGATACGCAGTATTTT. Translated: CASSAGSVSADTQYF.

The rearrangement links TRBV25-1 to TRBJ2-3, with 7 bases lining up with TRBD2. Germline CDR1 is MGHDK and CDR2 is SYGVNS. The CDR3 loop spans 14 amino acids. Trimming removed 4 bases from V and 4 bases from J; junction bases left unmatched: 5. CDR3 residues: CASSGAGSSDTQYF. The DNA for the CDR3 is TGTGCCAGCAGTGGAGCGGGATCTTCAGATACGCAGTATTTT.

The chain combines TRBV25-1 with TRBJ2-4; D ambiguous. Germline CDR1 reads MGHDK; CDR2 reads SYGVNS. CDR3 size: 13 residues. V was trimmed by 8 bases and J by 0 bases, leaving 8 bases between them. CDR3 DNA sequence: TGTGCCAGCTACCCTCTAGCCAAAAACATTCAGTACTTC. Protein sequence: CASYPLAKNIQYF.

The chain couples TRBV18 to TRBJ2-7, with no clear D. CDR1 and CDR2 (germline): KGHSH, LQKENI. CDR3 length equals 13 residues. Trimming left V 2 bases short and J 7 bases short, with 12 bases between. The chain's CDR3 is CASSPSAVREQYF. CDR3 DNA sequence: TGTGCCAGCTCACCAAGCGCAGTTAGGGAGCAGTACTTC.

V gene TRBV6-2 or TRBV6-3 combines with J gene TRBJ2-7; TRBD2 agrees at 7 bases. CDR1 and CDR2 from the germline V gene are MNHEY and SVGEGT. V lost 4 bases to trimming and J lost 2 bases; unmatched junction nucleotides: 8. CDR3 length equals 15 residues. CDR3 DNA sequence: TGTGCCAGCAGTTCTAGCGGAACAGGTGCCTACGAGCAGTACTTC. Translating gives CASSSSGTGAYEQYF.

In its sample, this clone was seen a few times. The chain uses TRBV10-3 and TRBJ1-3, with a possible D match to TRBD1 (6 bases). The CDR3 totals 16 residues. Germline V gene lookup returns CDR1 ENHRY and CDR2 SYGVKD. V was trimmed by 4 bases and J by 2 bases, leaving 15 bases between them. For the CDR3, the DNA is TGTGCCATCAGTGCCCACTTACAGGGAGCTGGAAACACCATATATTTT. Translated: CAISAHLQGAGNTIYF.

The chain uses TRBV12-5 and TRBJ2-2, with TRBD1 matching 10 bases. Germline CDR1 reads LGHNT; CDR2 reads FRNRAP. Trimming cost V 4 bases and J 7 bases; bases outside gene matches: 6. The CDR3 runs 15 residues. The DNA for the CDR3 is TGTGCTAGTGGTTGGGACAGGGGAGGGTACGGGGAGCTGTTTTTT. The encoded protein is CASGWDRGGYGELFF.

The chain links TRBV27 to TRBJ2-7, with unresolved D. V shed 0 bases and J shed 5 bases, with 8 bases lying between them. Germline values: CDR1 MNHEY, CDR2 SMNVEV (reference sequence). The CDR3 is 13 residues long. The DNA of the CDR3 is TGTGCCAGCAGTTTATCGAATTTCAACGAGCAGTACTTC. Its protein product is CASSLSNFNEQYF.

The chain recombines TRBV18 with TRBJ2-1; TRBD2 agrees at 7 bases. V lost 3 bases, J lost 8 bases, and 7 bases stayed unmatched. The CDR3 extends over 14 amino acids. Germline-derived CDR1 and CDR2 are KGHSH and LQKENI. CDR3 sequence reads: CASSPRTRTDEQFF. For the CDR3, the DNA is TGTGCCAGCTCACCGAGGACTAGGACGGATGAGCAGTTCTTC.

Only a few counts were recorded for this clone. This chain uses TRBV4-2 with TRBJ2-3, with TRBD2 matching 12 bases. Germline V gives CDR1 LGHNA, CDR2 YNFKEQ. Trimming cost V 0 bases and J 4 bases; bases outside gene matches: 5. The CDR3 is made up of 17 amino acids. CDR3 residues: CASSQDRLAGEADTQYF. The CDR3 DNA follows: TGTGCCAGCAGCCAAGATCGACTAGCGGGAGAGGCAGATACGCAGTATTTT.

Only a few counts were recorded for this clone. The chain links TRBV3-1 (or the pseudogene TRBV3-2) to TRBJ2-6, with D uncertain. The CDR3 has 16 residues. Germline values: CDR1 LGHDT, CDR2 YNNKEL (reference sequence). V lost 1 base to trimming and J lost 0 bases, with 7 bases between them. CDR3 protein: CASSQVLGSGANVLTF. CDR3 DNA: TGTGCCAGCAGCCAAGTATTAGGCTCTGGGGCCAACGTCCTGACTTTC.

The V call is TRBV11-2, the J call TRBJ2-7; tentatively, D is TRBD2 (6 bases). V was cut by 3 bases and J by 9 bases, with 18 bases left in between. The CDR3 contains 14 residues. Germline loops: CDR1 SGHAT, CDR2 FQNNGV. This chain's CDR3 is CASSFPGEGGGQYF. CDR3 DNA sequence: TGTGCCAGCAGCTTCCCGGGAGAAGGTGGAGGGCAGTACTTC.

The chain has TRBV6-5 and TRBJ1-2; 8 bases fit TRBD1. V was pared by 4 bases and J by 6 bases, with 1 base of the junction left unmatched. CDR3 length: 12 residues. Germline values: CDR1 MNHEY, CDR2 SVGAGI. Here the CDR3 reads CASSLDRDGYTF. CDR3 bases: TGTGCCAGCAGTTTGGACAGGGATGGCTACACCTTC.

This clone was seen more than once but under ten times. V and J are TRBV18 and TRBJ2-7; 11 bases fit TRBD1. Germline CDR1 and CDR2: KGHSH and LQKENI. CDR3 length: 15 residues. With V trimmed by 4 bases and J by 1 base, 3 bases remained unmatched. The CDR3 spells CASSQGQGASYEQYF. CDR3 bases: TGTGCCAGCTCACAAGGACAGGGGGCTTCCTACGAGCAGTACTTC.

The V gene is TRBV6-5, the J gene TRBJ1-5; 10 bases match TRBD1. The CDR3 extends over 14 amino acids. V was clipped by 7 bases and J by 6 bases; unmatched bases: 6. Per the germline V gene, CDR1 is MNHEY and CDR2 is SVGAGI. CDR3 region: CASTTGGAGQPQHF. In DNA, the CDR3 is TGTGCCAGCACGACAGGGGGCGCAGGTCAGCCCCAGCATTTT.

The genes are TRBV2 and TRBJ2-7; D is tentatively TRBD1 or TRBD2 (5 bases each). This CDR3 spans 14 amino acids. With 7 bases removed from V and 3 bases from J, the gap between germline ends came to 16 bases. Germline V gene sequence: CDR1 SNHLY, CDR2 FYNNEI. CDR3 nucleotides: TGTGCCAGCATTATAAGGGGAGAGCGCTACGAGCAGTACTTC. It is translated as CASIIRGERYEQYF.

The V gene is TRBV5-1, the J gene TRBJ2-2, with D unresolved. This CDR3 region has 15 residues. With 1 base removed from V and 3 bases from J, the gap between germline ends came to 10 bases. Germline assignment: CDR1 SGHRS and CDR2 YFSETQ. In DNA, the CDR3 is TGCGCCAGCAGCTTGTCTGTTTTGGACACCGGGGAGCTGTTTTTT. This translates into CASSLSVLDTGELFF.